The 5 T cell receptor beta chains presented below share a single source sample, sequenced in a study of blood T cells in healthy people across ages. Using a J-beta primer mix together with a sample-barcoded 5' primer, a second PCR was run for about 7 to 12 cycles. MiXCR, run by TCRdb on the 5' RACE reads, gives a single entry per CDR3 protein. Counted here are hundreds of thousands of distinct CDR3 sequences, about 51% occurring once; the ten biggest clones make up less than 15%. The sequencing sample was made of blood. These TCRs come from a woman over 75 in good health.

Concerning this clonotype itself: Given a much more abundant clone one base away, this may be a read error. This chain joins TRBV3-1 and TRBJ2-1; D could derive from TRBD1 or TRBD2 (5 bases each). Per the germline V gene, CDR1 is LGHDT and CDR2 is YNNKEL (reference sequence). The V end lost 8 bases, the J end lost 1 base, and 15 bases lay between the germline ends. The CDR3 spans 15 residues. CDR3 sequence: CASGVQRGSYNEQFF. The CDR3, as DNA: TGTGCCAGCGGCGTGCAGAGGGGTTCCTACAATGAGCAGTTCTTC.

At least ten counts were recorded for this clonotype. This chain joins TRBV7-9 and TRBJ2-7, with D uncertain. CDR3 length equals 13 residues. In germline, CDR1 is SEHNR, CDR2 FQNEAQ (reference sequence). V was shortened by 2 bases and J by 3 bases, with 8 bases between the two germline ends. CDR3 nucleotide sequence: TGTGCCAGCAGCTTACGCATGAACTACGAGCAGTACTTC. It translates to CASSLRMNYEQYF. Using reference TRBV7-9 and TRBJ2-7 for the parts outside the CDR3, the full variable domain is DTGVSQNPRHKITKRGQNVTFRCDPISEHNRLYWYRQTLGQGPEFLTYFQNEAQLEKSRLLSDRFSAERPKGSFSTLEIQRTEQGDSAMYLCASSLRMNYEQYFGPGTRLTVT.

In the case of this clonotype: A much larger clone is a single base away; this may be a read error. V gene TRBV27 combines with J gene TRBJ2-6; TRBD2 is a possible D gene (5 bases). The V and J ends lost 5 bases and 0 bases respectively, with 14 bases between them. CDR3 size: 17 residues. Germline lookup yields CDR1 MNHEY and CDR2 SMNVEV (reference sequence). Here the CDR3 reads CASSTEDGLSGANVLTF. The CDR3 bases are TGTGCCAGCAGTACTGAGGACGGACTCTCTGGGGCCAACGTCCTGACTTTC.

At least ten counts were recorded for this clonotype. CDR3: CSARDRLAGNIQYF. CDR3 sequence (DNA): TGCAGTGCTAGAGATAGGCTAGCTGGAAACATTCAGTACTTC. The chain combines TRBV20-1 with TRBJ2-4; weak D call: TRBD2 (5 bases). This CDR3 is 14 amino acids long. V was cut by 0 bases and J by 6 bases, with 12 bases left in between. Germline CDR1 DFQATT, CDR2 SNEGSKA (reference sequence).

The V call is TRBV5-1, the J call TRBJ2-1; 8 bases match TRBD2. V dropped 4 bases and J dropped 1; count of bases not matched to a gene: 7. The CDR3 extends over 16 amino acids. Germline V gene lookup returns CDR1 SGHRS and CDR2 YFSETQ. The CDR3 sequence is CASSRPSGQSYNEQFF. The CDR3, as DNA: TGCGCCAGCAGCAGGCCTAGCGGGCAGTCCTACAATGAGCAGTTCTTC.